The source of this T cell receptor (beta chain) is a study of cytomegalovirus exposure and HLA in healthy donors. Sequencing used immunoSEQ multiplex PCR; TCRdb keeps in-frame clones, though not all of them. The sample consists of around 61,000 clones, around nine tenths of them appearing once. An approximately 120-subject validation cohort, separate from the 666-subject first cohort, supplied the donors. This receptor was obtained from a man younger than 30 in good health and CMV-seronegative. The material sequenced was PBMCs.

The CDR3 here is CASSSASGIPRGQQYF. Written as DNA, the CDR3 is TGTGCCAGCAGCTCGGCTAGCGGGATACCCCGGGGACAGCAGTACTTC. This rearrangement joins TRBV5-6 to TRBJ2-7, with 9 positions matching TRBD2. Germline CDR1 SGHDT, CDR2 YYEEEE. V shed 3 bases and J 8 bases; nucleotides not matched to a gene: 15. CDR3 size: 16 residues.